These T cell receptor beta chains were read from a single sample in a study of shared clonotypes between healthy human individuals. Some clones are missing from TCRdb's copy, which holds only in-frame ones; the method was immunoSEQ multiplex PCR. The sample has 2 million to 2.5 million clones, 85% to 95% seen once; the top ten hold more than 0.35%. Specimen: naive CD4+ T cells from PBMCs. The receptors here all came from a young man in good health. Some clones in this sample may be carry-over from other donors' samples. Both conserved end residues are part of each CDR3. A D gene is named only where the DNA matches it firmly. Clone size is not always given. Where it is, it says once, few, many or a class for expanded clones.

clone_size d_call j_call v_call cdr3_nt cdr3_aa
NA TRBD1 TRBJ1-5 TRBV18 TGTGCCAGCTCACCCAGGACAGGGAACGGCAATCAGCCCCAGCATTTT CASSPRTGNGNQPQHF
once NA TRBJ2-2 TRBV7-8 TGTGCCAGCAGATCCCTGGGGACCTCGGATACCGGGGAGCTGTTTTTT CASRSLGTSDTGELFF
NA TRBD2 TRBJ2-3 TRBV5-1 TGCGCCAGCAGCTTGGTTGAGACTAGCGGCACAGATACGCAGTATTTT CASSLVETSGTDTQYF
NA NA TRBJ2-5 TRBV18 TGTGCCAGCTCGAAGGTAGGGGTAGCGGAGCTGCGACAAGAGACCCAGTACTTC CASSKVGVAELRQETQYF
NA NA TRBJ1-5 TRBV9 TGTGCCAGCAGCGTAGGGCTCAATCAGCCCCAGCATTTT CASSVGLNQPQHF
NA NA TRBJ1-1 TRBV19 TGTGCCAGTAGTTCGGGTGCGCCCTTTAACACTGAAGCTTTCTTT CASSSGAPFNTEAFF
NA NA TRBJ2-1 TRBV19 TGTGCCAGTAGTATAATAGGGCGGTCCCCCTACAATGAGCAGTTCTTC CASSIIGRSPYNEQFF
NA NA TRBJ2-6 TRBV7-8 TGTGCCAGCAGCACTGTCCCTGGGGCCAACGTCCTGACTTTC CASSTVPGANVLTF
NA TRBD2 TRBJ2-1 TRBV19 TGTGCCAGCTCCCCCTATCCTAGCGGGAGGGCCTCGGATGAGCAGTTCTTC CASSPYPSGRASDEQFF
NA NA TRBJ2-2 TRBV19 TGTGCCAGTAGTATGTCCAGGGACAACACCGGGGAGCTGTTTTTT CASSMSRDNTGELFF
NA NA TRBJ2-1 TRBV20-1 TGCAGTGCCCGGGAAGACAAGCAGTTCTTC CSAREDKQFF
NA TRBD1 TRBJ2-7 TRBV6-6 TGTGCCAGCGGGGGGACAGGGATTGTCTACGAGCAGTACTTC CASGGTGIVYEQYF
NA TRBD2 TRBJ2-2 TRBV18 TGTGCCAGCACTAGCGGGGCGAACACCGGGGAGCTGTTTTTT CASTSGANTGELFF
NA TRBD1 TRBJ1-5 TRBV27 TGTGCCAGCAGTTTATCCGGGACAGGTCTTTATAGCAATCAGCCCCAGCATTTT CASSLSGTGLYSNQPQHF
NA TRBD1 TRBJ1-1 TRBV10-1 TGCGCCAGCAGTGAGTTCGGACAGGGCGTCACTGAAGCTTTCTTT CASSEFGQGVTEAFF
NA NA TRBJ1-1 TRBV19 TGTGCCAGTACCCTAAGGGGCAGGGAGGACACTGAAGCTTTCTTT CASTLRGREDTEAFF
NA TRBD1 TRBJ1-4 TRBV11-2 TGTGCCAGCAGCCAGACAGGGTCCGGGAAACTGTTTTTT CASSQTGSGKLFF
NA NA TRBJ2-3 TRBV28 TGTGCCGGGTCCAACACAGATACGCAGTATTTT CAGSNTDTQYF
NA TRBD1 TRBJ1-1 TRBV2 TGTGCCAGTGATCAACAGGGGTACACTGAAGCTTTCTTT CASDQQGYTEAFF
NA TRBD2 TRBJ2-3 TRBV9 TGTGCCAGCAGCGCTAGCGGGAGGGTACGCGATACGCAGTATTTT CASSASGRVRDTQYF
NA TRBD2 TRBJ2-7 TRBV28 TGTGCCAGCAGTGGGACTAGCGGGCCTACTACCTACGAGCAGTACTTC CASSGTSGPTTYEQYF
NA NA TRBJ2-3 TRBV9 TGTGCCAGCAGCGTAGCCCCCTATCGGAATACGCAGTATTTT CASSVAPYRNTQYF